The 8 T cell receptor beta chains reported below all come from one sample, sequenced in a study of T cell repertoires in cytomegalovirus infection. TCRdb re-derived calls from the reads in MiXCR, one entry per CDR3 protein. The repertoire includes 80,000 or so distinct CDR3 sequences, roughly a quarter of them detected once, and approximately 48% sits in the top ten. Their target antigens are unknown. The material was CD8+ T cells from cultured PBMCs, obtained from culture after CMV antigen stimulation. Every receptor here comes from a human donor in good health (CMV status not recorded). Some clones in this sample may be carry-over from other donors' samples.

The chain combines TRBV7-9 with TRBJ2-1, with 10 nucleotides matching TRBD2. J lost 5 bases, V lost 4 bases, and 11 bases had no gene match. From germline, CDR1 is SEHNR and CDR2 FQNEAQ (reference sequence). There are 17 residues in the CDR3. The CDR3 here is CASSSSLEREGNNEQFF. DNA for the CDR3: TGTGCCAGCAGCTCGTCCTTGGAGCGGGAGGGCAACAATGAGCAGTTCTTC. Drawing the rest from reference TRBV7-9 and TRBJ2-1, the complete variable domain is DTGVSQNPRHKITKRGQNVTFRCDPISEHNRLYWYRQTLGQGPEFLTYFQNEAQLEKSRLLSDRFSAERPKGSFSTLEIQRTEQGDSAMYLCASSSSLEREGNNEQFFGPGTRLTVL.

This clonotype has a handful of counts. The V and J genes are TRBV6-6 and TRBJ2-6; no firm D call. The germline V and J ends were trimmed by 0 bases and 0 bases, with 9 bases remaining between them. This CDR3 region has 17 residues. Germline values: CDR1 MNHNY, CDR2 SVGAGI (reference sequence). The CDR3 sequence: CASSYSGGTSGANVLTF. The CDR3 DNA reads TGTGCCAGCAGTTACTCCGGCGGAACCTCTGGGGCCAACGTCCTGACTTTC.

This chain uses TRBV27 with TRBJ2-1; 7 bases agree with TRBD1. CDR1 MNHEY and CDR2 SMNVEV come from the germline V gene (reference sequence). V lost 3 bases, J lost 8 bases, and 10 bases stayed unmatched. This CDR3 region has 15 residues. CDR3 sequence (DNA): TGTGCCAGCAGTTTTCAGACAGGGTTGGTCGATGAGCAGTTCTTC. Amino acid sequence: CASSFQTGLVDEQFF.

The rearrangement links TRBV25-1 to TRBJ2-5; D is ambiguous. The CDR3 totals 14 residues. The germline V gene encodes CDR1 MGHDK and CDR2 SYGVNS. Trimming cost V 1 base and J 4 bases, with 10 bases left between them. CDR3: CASSESRLTETQYF. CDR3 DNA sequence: TGTGCCAGCAGTGAATCGAGACTCACAGAGACCCAGTACTTC.

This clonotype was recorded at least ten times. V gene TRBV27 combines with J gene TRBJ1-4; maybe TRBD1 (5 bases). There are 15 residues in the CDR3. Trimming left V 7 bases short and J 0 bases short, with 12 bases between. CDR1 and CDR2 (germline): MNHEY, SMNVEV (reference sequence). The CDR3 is CASTSRDSTNEKLFF. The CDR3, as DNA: TGTGCCAGCACTAGTCGGGACTCAACTAATGAAAAACTGTTTTTT.

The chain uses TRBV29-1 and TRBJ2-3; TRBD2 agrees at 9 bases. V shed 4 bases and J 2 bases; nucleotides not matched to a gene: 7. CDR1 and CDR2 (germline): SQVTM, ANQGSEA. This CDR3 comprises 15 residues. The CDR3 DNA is TGCAGCGTTGTCTCCCGCGGGGGGGCCACAGATACGCAGTATTTT. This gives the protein CSVVSRGGATDTQYF.

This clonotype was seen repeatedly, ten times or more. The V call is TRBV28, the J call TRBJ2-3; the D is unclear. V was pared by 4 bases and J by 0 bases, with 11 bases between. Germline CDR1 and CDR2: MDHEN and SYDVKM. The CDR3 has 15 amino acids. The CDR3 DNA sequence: TGTGCCAGCAGTTACAACGCCCTTAGCACAGATACGCAGTATTTT. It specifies CASSYNALSTDTQYF.

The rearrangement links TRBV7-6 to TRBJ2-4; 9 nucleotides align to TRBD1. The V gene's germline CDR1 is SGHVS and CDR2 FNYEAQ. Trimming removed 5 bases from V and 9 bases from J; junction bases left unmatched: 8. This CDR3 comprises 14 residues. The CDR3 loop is CASSRAPGQGIQYF. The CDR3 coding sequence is TGTGCCAGCAGCCGAGCCCCGGGACAGGGCATTCAGTACTTC.